Sequencing of this TCR beta chain was carried out in a study of T cell responses to AZD1222 COVID-19 vaccine. The repertoire was sequenced with immunoSEQ multiplex PCR; TCRdb's copy has only in-frame clones and lacks some. The repertoire has 150,000 to 200,000 clones, around 90% of them found once; the top ten carry approximately 2.5%. Study-level results: White British people made up most donors, females outnumbered males, and clonal diversity was possibly underestimated.

As concerns this clone: As yet, its antigen is unknown.

In germline, CDR1 is MNHEY, CDR2 SVGAGI. The CDR3 contains 14 residues. With 5 bases clipped from V and 8 bases from J, the junction kept 8 bases outside the gene matches. This chain uses TRBV6-5 with TRBJ2-1, with TRBD2 matching 8 bases. The sequence was obtained from an adult in good health. The input for sequencing was peripheral blood, taken on day 0 of AZD1222 vaccination. In nucleotides, the CDR3 is TGTGCCAGCAGTCTCCGGACTAGCAAGGATGAGCAGTTCTTC. This codes for CASSLRTSKDEQFF.